This entry lists 20 T cell receptor beta chains sequenced from one sample in a study of T cells after yellow fever vaccination. TCRdb re-derived calls from the 5' RACE reads in MiXCR, one entry per CDR3 protein. The data show roughly 330,000 distinct CDR3 sequences, with approximately 4.2% seen just once and 20% to 25% held by the top ten. This sample comprised PBMCs, obtained 5 days after the yellow fever booster vaccination. These receptors were obtained from a young man who received the YFV17D yellow fever vaccine.

The chain combines TRBV7-3 with TRBJ2-2; D might be TRBD1 (6 bases). V gave up 3 bases and J gave up 7 bases, with 18 bases separating them. The CDR3 covers 16 residues. The germline V gene has CDR1 SGHTA and CDR2 FQGTGA. CDR3 nucleotides: TGTGCCAGCAGCTTTACAGGGACCCTTTCGGGCGGGGAGCTGTTTTTT. Its translation is CASSFTGTLSGGELFF. The full variable domain, in which reference TRBV7-3 and TRBJ2-2 provide the parts outside the CDR3, is GAGVSQTPSNKVTEKGKYVELRCDPISGHTALYWYRQSLGQGPEFLIYFQGTGAADDSGLPNDRFFAVRPEGSVSTLKIQRTERGDSAVYLCASSFTGTLSGGELFFGEGSRLTVL.

This clonotype was seen a few times. The V and J genes are TRBV7-6 and TRBJ2-2, with 7 positions matching TRBD2. Germline V gives CDR1 SGHVS, CDR2 FNYEAQ. V was clipped by 1 base and J by 0 bases; unmatched bases: 8. The CDR3 is 18 residues long. For the CDR3, the DNA is TGTGCCAGCAGCTTAGGGTGGCGGGGGACCTCGAACACCGGGGAGCTGTTTTTT. This encodes CASSLGWRGTSNTGELFF.

V gene TRBV12-3 or TRBV12-4 combines with J gene TRBJ2-1; D not certain. Trimming pared 2 bases from V and 0 bases from J, leaving 8 bases between. CDR3 size: 15 residues. CDR3 region: CASSLTAVSYNEQFF. The DNA of the CDR3 is TGTGCCAGCAGTTTAACGGCGGTCTCCTACAATGAGCAGTTCTTC.

There are a few counts of this clonotype. V usage is TRBV18 and J usage is TRBJ1-1, with TRBD1 matching 7 bases. This CDR3 region has 17 residues. Germline V lookup: CDR1 KGHSH, CDR2 LQKENI. Unmatched junction bases numbered 16, after V lost 6 bases and J lost 3 bases. CDR3 sequence reads: CASSIYTGAEVYTEAFF. CDR3 nucleotides: TGTGCCAGCTCTATCTACACAGGGGCAGAGGTATACACTGAAGCTTTCTTT.

The sample holds a few counts of this clonotype. The J gene is TRBJ2-5, the V gene TRBV7-2, with D perhaps given as TRBD1 or TRBD2 (6 bases each). The V end lost 3 bases, the J end lost 4 bases, and 15 bases lay between the germline ends. The CDR3 consists of 15 residues. Germline V gene sequence: CDR1 SGHTA, CDR2 FQGNSA. CDR3 bases: TGTGCCAGCAGCTTCCAGTGGGGGGCCAGAGAGACCCAGTACTTC. Its translation: CASSFQWGARETQYF.

This clonotype was detected a few times. The rearrangement joins TRBV4-1 to TRBJ1-1, with unresolved D. Germline-derived CDR1 and CDR2 are MGHRA and YSYEKL. Trimming cost V 3 bases and J 5 bases, with 7 bases left between them. The CDR3 contains 12 residues. The CDR3 DNA sequence: TGCGCCAGCAGCCACGATAAGACTGAAGCTTTCTTT. As protein: CASSHDKTEAFF.

This clonotype was counted only a few times. The rearrangement joins TRBV5-4 to TRBJ2-5; D unclear. CDR3 length: 13 amino acids. Germline values: CDR1 SGHNT, CDR2 YYREEE (reference sequence). The V and J ends lost 4 bases and 3 bases respectively, with 10 bases between them. CDR3: CASSPEMEETQYF. The CDR3 DNA reads as TGTGCCAGCAGCCCGGAGATGGAAGAGACCCAGTACTTC.

This clonotype has just a few counts. The V and J genes are TRBV4-1 and TRBJ2-5; 13 bases fit TRBD2. Germline V gene sequence: CDR1 MGHRA, CDR2 YSYEKL. This CDR3 comprises 14 residues. Germline trimming cut 4 bases from V and 5 bases from J; bases unmatched to any gene: 1. The CDR3: CASSPTSGRETQYF. As DNA, the CDR3 is TGCGCCAGCAGCCCGACTAGCGGGAGGGAGACCCAGTACTTC.

V is TRBV4-1 and J is TRBJ2-7, with 8 bases fitting TRBD2. V lost 0 bases, J lost 3 bases, and 7 bases stayed unmatched. Germline assignment: CDR1 MGHRA and CDR2 YSYEKL. The CDR3 spans 16 residues. DNA for the CDR3: TGCGCCAGCAGCCAAGACGCAGCGGGGGATTACTACGAGCAGTACTTC. It yields the protein CASSQDAAGDYYEQYF.

The gene calls are TRBV5-6 and TRBJ2-1; D ambiguous. The CDR3 is 14 amino acids. Germline loops: CDR1 SGHDT, CDR2 YYEEEE. V lost 3 bases, J lost 0 bases, and 7 bases lay in between. The CDR3 nucleotides are TGTGCCAGCAGCTCTCAGAGCTCCTACAATGAGCAGTTCTTC. This gives the protein CASSSQSSYNEQFF.

V is TRBV7-8 and J is TRBJ1-2; D uncertain. Trimming stripped 3 bases from V and 5 bases from J, with 7 bases between. This CDR3 has 12 residues. Looked up from germline, CDR1 is SGHVS and CDR2 is FQNEAQ. The CDR3 DNA sequence: TGTGCCAGCAGCTTGGGCCTTTATGGCTACACCTTC. This gives the protein CASSLGLYGYTF.

This clonotype was seen many times. The rearrangement links TRBV7-6 to TRBJ2-5; the D gene is possibly TRBD1 (5 bases). The CDR3 has 14 residues. With 0 bases removed from V and 1 base from J, the gap between germline ends came to 6 bases. CDR1 SGHVS and CDR2 FNYEAQ come from the germline V gene. CDR3 region: CASSLATVQETQYF. CDR3 sequence (DNA): TGTGCCAGCAGCTTAGCGACAGTCCAAGAGACCCAGTACTTC.

This clonotype was found many times. The J gene is TRBJ2-1, the V gene TRBV4-2; TRBD2 agrees at 9 bases. CDR1 is LGHNA, CDR2 YNFKEQ, per germline. J gave up 4 bases and V 6 bases, and 7 bases lay outside the gene matches. The CDR3 sequence is 15 residues long. The CDR3 loop is CASRVAGVEYNEQFF. As DNA, the CDR3 is TGTGCCAGCAGAGTAGCGGGGGTAGAATACAATGAGCAGTTCTTC.

This chain connects TRBV7-2 to TRBJ1-2, with 7 bases identical to TRBD1. The CDR3 is 13 residues long. The germline CDR1 and CDR2 sequences are SGHTA and FQGNSA. Trimming took 5 bases from V and 5 from J; bases not matched to a gene: 5. This chain's CDR3 is CASSPGQSYGYTF. The CDR3 nucleotides are TGTGCCAGCAGCCCGGGACAGTCTTATGGCTACACCTTC.

This clonotype was seen a handful of times. The rearrangement links TRBV30 to TRBJ2-7; 9 bases map to TRBD1. The CDR3 contains 12 residues. Germline lookup yields CDR1 GTSNPN and CDR2 SVGIG (reference sequence). With 2 bases clipped from V and 5 bases from J, the junction kept 1 base outside the gene matches. For the CDR3, the DNA is TGTGCCTGGAGTCGGACAGGGGACGAGCAGTACTTC. Its translation is CAWSRTGDEQYF.

At least ten counts were recorded for this clonotype. The chain employs TRBV4-3 and TRBJ2-7; a possible D gene is TRBD2 (6 bases). V dropped 4 bases and J dropped 2 bases, with 9 bases sitting between them. CDR1 is LGHNA, CDR2 YSLEER, per germline. The CDR3 sequence is 13 residues long. The CDR3 spells CASSREVAYEQYF. The CDR3 bases are TGCGCCAGCAGCCGGGAGGTCGCCTACGAGCAGTACTTC.

This clonotype was seen more than once but under ten times. This chain links TRBV24-1 with TRBJ2-1; 9 bases line up with TRBD2. The germline V gene encodes CDR1 KGHDR and CDR2 SFDVKD. Unmatched junction bases numbered 6, after V lost 3 bases and J lost 7 bases. The CDR3 spans 15 residues. The CDR3 loop is CATSDDGSGGNEQFF. DNA of the CDR3: TGTGCCACCAGTGATGACGGTAGCGGGGGTAATGAGCAGTTCTTC.

This clonotype was recorded a few times. The V and J genes are TRBV10-1 and TRBJ1-1; D may be TRBD1 (5 bases). This CDR3 region has 12 residues. The germline V and J ends were trimmed by 3 bases and 7 bases, with 9 bases remaining between them. CDR1 WNHNN and CDR2 SYGVQD come from the germline V gene (reference sequence). Here the CDR3 DNA reads TGCGCCAGCAGTGAAAGGGGAGTTGAAGCTTTCTTT. It specifies CASSERGVEAFF.

J is TRBJ1-5 and V is TRBV30; D gene ambiguous. The CDR3 spans 12 residues. Germline lookup yields CDR1 GTSNPN and CDR2 SVGIG (reference sequence). The CDR3 sequence is CALGGSNQPQHF. The DNA for the CDR3 is TGTGCTCTGGGCGGTAGCAATCAGCCCCAGCATTTT.

V and J are TRBV12-3 or TRBV12-4 and TRBJ1-5; no clear D gene. The V and J ends lost 8 bases and 4 bases respectively, with 12 bases between them. The CDR3 loop spans 13 amino acids. CDR3 protein: CASDVGRNQPQHF. CDR3 DNA sequence: TGTGCCAGCGATGTCGGTCGGAATCAGCCCCAGCATTTT.